This is a list of T cell receptor beta chains from one sample in a study of CD8 T cells in Susac syndrome. Each CDR3 protein is one row after TCRdb ran MiXCR on the immunoSEQ multiplex PCR reads. Among roughly 200,000 distinct CDR3 sequences, about 91% were seen once, and the ten largest hold about 0.1%. Sequencing was done on a sample of CD4+ T cells from PBMCs. All receptors derive from a human donor with Susac syndrome. Both conserved end residues are part of each CDR3. Fields, in order: D gene, J gene, V gene, clone size, CDR3 DNA, CDR3 protein. The D gene is left open where the match is weak. The size field is filled for only some rows; it gives once, few, many or a size class.

D: TRBD1
J: TRBJ1-2
V: TRBV10-3
size: NA
DNA: TGTGCCATCAGGGCCCTAATCGACAGGGGGGATGGCTACACCTTC
CDR3: CAIRALIDRGDGYTF

D: NA
J: TRBJ2-5
V: TRBV6-6
size: NA
DNA: TGTGCCAGCAGTTTGTCACTAGTCGCGGAGACCCAGTACTTC
CDR3: CASSLSLVAETQYF

D: NA
J: TRBJ2-7
V: TRBV10-3
size: NA
DNA: TGTGCCATCAGTGACCCAGGTTACTCCTACGAGCAGTACTTC
CDR3: CAISDPGYSYEQYF

D: NA
J: TRBJ2-3
V: TRBV13
size: NA
DNA: TGTGCCAGCAGCTCGCTAGCGTCGGCAGATACGCAGTATTTT
CDR3: CASSSLASADTQYF

D: NA
J: TRBJ2-7
V: TRBV6-5
size: NA
DNA: TGTGCCACCCAGCGTCAATACGAGCAGTACTTC
CDR3: CATQRQYEQYF

D: NA
J: TRBJ2-4
V: TRBV6-5
size: NA
DNA: TGTGCCAGCGATAGCGGTCACAAAAACATTCAGTACTTC
CDR3: CASDSGHKNIQYF

D: TRBD1
J: TRBJ2-7
V: TRBV5-1
size: NA
DNA: TGCGCCAGCAGCTTGGCCGGGGACAGTCACTACGAGCAGTACTTC
CDR3: CASSLAGDSHYEQYF

D: TRBD1
J: TRBJ2-5
V: TRBV24-1
size: NA
DNA: TGTGCCACGGGGGGACAGGGGGCACTCCAAGAGACCCAGTACTTC
CDR3: CATGGQGALQETQYF

D: NA
J: TRBJ2-2
V: TRBV5-1
size: NA
DNA: TGCGCCAGCAGCTTAAGTTCCGGGGGGCCGTCTAGCGGGGAGCTGTTTTTT
CDR3: CASSLSSGGPSSGELFF

D: NA
J: TRBJ1-4
V: TRBV10-3
size: NA
DNA: TGTGCCATCAGCCAGGCGGACAGTCCTAATGAAAAACTGTTTTTT
CDR3: CAISQADSPNEKLFF

D: TRBD1
J: TRBJ1-6
V: TRBV12-3/TRBV12-4
size: NA
DNA: TGTGCCAGCAGATTACCGGGACAGGGGCTTTCACCCCTCCACTTT
CDR3: CASRLPGQGLSPLHF

D: NA
J: TRBJ1-1
V: TRBV30
size: NA
DNA: TGTGCCTGGTCCCGGAATATTATGAACACTGAAGCTTTCTTT
CDR3: CAWSRNIMNTEAFF

D: TRBD2
J: TRBJ2-5
V: TRBV24-1
size: NA
DNA: TGTGCCACCAGTGATTTGAAACTAGCGGGAGAGACCCAGTACTTC
CDR3: CATSDLKLAGETQYF

D: NA
J: TRBJ2-7
V: TRBV18
size: NA
DNA: TGTGCCAGCTCACGCCAATACGAGCAGTACTTC
CDR3: CASSRQYEQYF

D: NA
J: TRBJ1-4
V: TRBV9
size: once
DNA: TGTGCCCCTCCCGGGGAGCACACTAATGAAAAACTGTTTTTT
CDR3: CAPPGEHTNEKLFF

D: NA
J: TRBJ2-3
V: TRBV28
size: NA
DNA: TGTGCCAGCAGTTTTGGTACCTCCAGCACAGATACGCAGTATTTT
CDR3: CASSFGTSSTDTQYF

D: TRBD2
J: TRBJ2-2
V: TRBV19
size: once
DNA: TGTGCCAGTAGTTTTCGTGGCGGGGGGGCAGACACCGGGGAGCTGTTTTTT
CDR3: CASSFRGGGADTGELFF

D: NA
J: TRBJ2-5
V: TRBV20-1
size: NA
DNA: TGCAGTGCTAGCGCTCGTCCCCAAGGCCAAGAGACCCAGTACTTC
CDR3: CSASARPQGQETQYF

D: NA
J: TRBJ1-1
V: TRBV3-1
size: NA
DNA: TGTGCCAGCAGAGGGACCTCCTACGCTGAAGCTTTCTTT
CDR3: CASRGTSYAEAFF

D: NA
J: TRBJ1-6
V: TRBV30
size: NA
DNA: TGTGCCTGGGCGACGCAGGGTCGTGGTTCACCCCTCCACTTT
CDR3: CAWATQGRGSPLHF

D: NA
J: TRBJ2-1
V: TRBV5-1
size: NA
DNA: TGCGCCAGCAGCTTGGATGGCGACTCACACAATGAGCAGTTCTTC
CDR3: CASSLDGDSHNEQFF

D: NA
J: TRBJ1-2
V: TRBV6-1
size: NA
DNA: TGTGCCAGCAGTGAACGCCAGGGATCTATTAACTATGGCTACACCTTC
CDR3: CASSERQGSINYGYTF

D: NA
J: TRBJ2-7
V: TRBV3-1
size: NA
DNA: TGTGCCAGCAGCCAACAGGGCCACGAGCAGTACTTC
CDR3: CASSQQGHEQYF

D: TRBD1
J: TRBJ1-2
V: TRBV6-5
size: NA
DNA: TGTGCCAGCAGTCTCGGACAGGGTAGCTATGGCTACACCTTC
CDR3: CASSLGQGSYGYTF

D: TRBD1
J: TRBJ1-1
V: TRBV5-1
size: NA
DNA: TGCGCCAGCAGCTTGCTAGGGACAGGGGACGAAGCTTTCTTT
CDR3: CASSLLGTGDEAFF

D: NA
J: TRBJ2-7
V: TRBV20-1
size: NA
DNA: TGCAGTGCTGGACACTCCTACGAGCAGTACTTC
CDR3: CSAGHSYEQYF

D: NA
J: TRBJ2-1
V: TRBV6-6
size: NA
DNA: TGTGCCAGCAAAAACAAGAGGGACTCCTCCTACAATGAGCAGTTCTTC
CDR3: CASKNKRDSSYNEQFF

D: TRBD1
J: TRBJ1-4
V: TRBV20-1
size: NA
DNA: TGCAGTGTATCCCCCCCGGGACAGCTGAATGAAAAACTGTTTTTT
CDR3: CSVSPPGQLNEKLFF

D: TRBD2
J: TRBJ2-7
V: TRBV6-5
size: NA
DNA: TGTGCCAGCTCCATGACTAGCGGGGGCCCTTACGGGCAGTACTTC
CDR3: CASSMTSGGPYGQYF

D: NA
J: TRBJ2-7
V: TRBV7-8
size: once
DNA: TGTGCCAGCAGCCCCGCGTGGGGAAACCTCTACGAGCAGTACTTC
CDR3: CASSPAWGNLYEQYF

D: TRBD2
J: TRBJ2-7
V: TRBV20-1
size: NA
DNA: TGCAGTGCTAGGGAACTAGCGGGGGTCTCCTACGAGCAGTACTTC
CDR3: CSARELAGVSYEQYF

D: NA
J: TRBJ2-5
V: TRBV7-9
size: NA
DNA: TGTGCCAGCAGCCCACTTAAAGGTAGCGGCCTACAAGAGACCCAGTACTTC
CDR3: CASSPLKGSGLQETQYF

D: TRBD2
J: TRBJ2-7
V: TRBV5-1
size: NA
DNA: TGCGCCAGCAGCGCGCCGGGACTAGCGGGAGTACGGGAGCAGTACTTC
CDR3: CASSAPGLAGVREQYF

D: TRBD2
J: TRBJ2-4
V: TRBV5-4
size: NA
DNA: TGTGCCAGCAGACTAGCGGGAGGGCCCAAAAACATTCAGTACTTC
CDR3: CASRLAGGPKNIQYF

D: NA
J: TRBJ2-1
V: TRBV6-5
size: NA
DNA: TGTGCCAGCAGACTAGGAGGGGACAATGAGCAGTTCTTC
CDR3: CASRLGGDNEQFF

D: TRBD2
J: TRBJ2-5
V: TRBV19
size: NA
DNA: TGTGCCAGTAGTAAGTTAGCGGGGGTCCAAGAGACCCAGTACTTC
CDR3: CASSKLAGVQETQYF

D: NA
J: TRBJ1-6
V: TRBV2
size: NA
DNA: TGTGCCAGCAGTCCGGGGGGCAGGCGGATAAATTCACCCCTCCACTTT
CDR3: CASSPGGRRINSPLHF

D: NA
J: TRBJ2-7
V: TRBV7-8
size: NA
DNA: TGTGCCAGCAGCTTAATGGACTCCAATCGGGGTTACCCATCCTACGAGCAGTACTTC
CDR3: CASSLMDSNRGYPSYEQYF

D: TRBD2
J: TRBJ2-7
V: TRBV3-1
size: NA
DNA: TGTGCCAGCAGCCAAGGGGCTGGGACTAGCGAACCCTACGAGCAGTACTTC
CDR3: CASSQGAGTSEPYEQYF

D: NA
J: TRBJ2-1
V: TRBV6-1
size: NA
DNA: TGTGCCAGCAGTGAATTAGCGAATTCCTACAATGAGCAGTTCTTC
CDR3: CASSELANSYNEQFF

D: NA
J: TRBJ2-5
V: TRBV10-1
size: once
DNA: TGCGCCAGCAGTGAGTCCTTAAGAGCTCAAGAGACCCAGTACTTC
CDR3: CASSESLRAQETQYF

D: TRBD2
J: TRBJ2-5
V: TRBV6-5
size: NA
DNA: TGTGCCAGCAGCCTCATGACTAGCGCAAAAGAGACCCAGTACTTC
CDR3: CASSLMTSAKETQYF

D: TRBD1
J: TRBJ2-1
V: TRBV3-1
size: NA
DNA: TGTGCCAGCAGCCTAACAGGGGTAGAGCAGTTCTTC
CDR3: CASSLTGVEQFF

D: NA
J: TRBJ1-2
V: TRBV28
size: once
DNA: TGTGCCAGCAGTAATACTAACTATGGCTACACCTTC
CDR3: CASSNTNYGYTF

D: NA
J: TRBJ2-3
V: TRBV20-1
size: NA
DNA: TGCAGTGCTAGCGCAGGGGCTGATACGCAGTATTTT
CDR3: CSASAGADTQYF

D: TRBD1
J: TRBJ1-2
V: TRBV5-4
size: NA
DNA: TGTGCCAGCAGCTTAGGGACAGGGGAAAACTATGGCTACACCTTC
CDR3: CASSLGTGENYGYTF

D: TRBD1
J: TRBJ2-4
V: TRBV30
size: NA
DNA: TGTGCCTGGAGCATGGGGGACAGGGGTGCCAAAAACATTCAGTACTTC
CDR3: CAWSMGDRGAKNIQYF

D: NA
J: TRBJ1-3
V: TRBV4-1
size: NA
DNA: TGCGCCAGCAGCCAAGAGCCCAACTCTGGAAACACCATATATTTT
CDR3: CASSQEPNSGNTIYF

D: NA
J: TRBJ1-2
V: TRBV15
size: NA
DNA: TGTGCCACCAGCAGAGTGGGCAGGGTGGGAGACTATGGCTACACCTTC
CDR3: CATSRVGRVGDYGYTF

D: NA
J: TRBJ2-2
V: TRBV11-3
size: once
DNA: TGTGCCAGCAGTACGCAGGGGATCGGGACCGGGGAGCTGTTTTTT
CDR3: CASSTQGIGTGELFF

D: NA
J: TRBJ2-7
V: TRBV5-1
size: once
DNA: TGCGCCAGCACCCGGGCCCCGGGACCGGCCTCCGAGCAGTACTTC
CDR3: CASTRAPGPASEQYF

D: NA
J: TRBJ2-3
V: TRBV5-1
size: NA
DNA: TGCGCCAGCAGCCCCAGGGATGATACGCAGTATTTT
CDR3: CASSPRDDTQYF

D: NA
J: TRBJ2-7
V: TRBV3-1
size: NA
DNA: TGTGCCAGCAGCCAAGGCCCGGGGCGGGAGCAGTACTTC
CDR3: CASSQGPGREQYF

D: NA
J: TRBJ2-1
V: TRBV28
size: NA
DNA: TGTGCCAGCAGTTTATATAGGGTCTGGGGAGGTGCTGAGCAGTTCTTC
CDR3: CASSLYRVWGGAEQFF

D: TRBD1
J: TRBJ2-1
V: TRBV7-9
size: NA
DNA: TGTGCCATACAAAATCCAGCAGGGGGCGGCTCCTACAATGAGCAGTTCTTC
CDR3: CAIQNPAGGGSYNEQFF

D: NA
J: TRBJ2-2
V: TRBV10-3
size: NA
DNA: TGTGCCATCAGTGAGTCGGAGGCGACGAACACCGGGGAGCTGTTTTTT
CDR3: CAISESEATNTGELFF

D: TRBD1
J: TRBJ2-7
V: TRBV2
size: NA
DNA: TGTGCCAGCAGTGAGGGACAGGGGATATACGAGCAGTACTTC
CDR3: CASSEGQGIYEQYF